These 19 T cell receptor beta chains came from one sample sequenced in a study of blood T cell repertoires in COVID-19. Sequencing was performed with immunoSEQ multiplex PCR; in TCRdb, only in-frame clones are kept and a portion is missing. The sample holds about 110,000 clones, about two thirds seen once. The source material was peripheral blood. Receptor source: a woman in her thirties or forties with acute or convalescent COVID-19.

CDR3 coding DNA: TGTGCCAGCAGTTTAGCGTGGACAGGGGATGAAAAACTGTTTTTT. Its protein is CASSLAWTGDEKLFF. The chain has TRBV27 and TRBJ1-4; 9 bases line up with TRBD1. The junction had 4 bases not matched to a gene; V was cut back by 2 bases and J by 6 bases. Germline loops: CDR1 MNHEY, CDR2 SMNVEV (reference sequence). The CDR3 spans 15 residues.

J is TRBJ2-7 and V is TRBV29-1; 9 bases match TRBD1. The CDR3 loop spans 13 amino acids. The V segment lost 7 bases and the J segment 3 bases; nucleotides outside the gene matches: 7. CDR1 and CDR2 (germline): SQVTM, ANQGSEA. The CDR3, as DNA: TGCAGCGCCCGGGACAGGGAGTTCTACGAGCAGTACTTC. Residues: CSARDREFYEQYF.

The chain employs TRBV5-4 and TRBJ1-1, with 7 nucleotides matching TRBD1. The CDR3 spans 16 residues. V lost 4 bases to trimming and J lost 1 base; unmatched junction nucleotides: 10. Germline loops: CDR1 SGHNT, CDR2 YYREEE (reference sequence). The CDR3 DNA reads TGTGCCAGCAGCCCCCTCCTGACAGGGAGGAACACTGAAGCTTTCTTT. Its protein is CASSPLLTGRNTEAFF.

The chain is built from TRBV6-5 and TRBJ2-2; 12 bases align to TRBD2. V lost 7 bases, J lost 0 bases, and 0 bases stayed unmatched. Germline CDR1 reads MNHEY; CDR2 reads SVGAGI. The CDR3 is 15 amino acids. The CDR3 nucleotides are TGTGCCAGCACTAGCGGGGGGGCGAACACCGGGGAGCTGTTTTTT. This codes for CASTSGGANTGELFF.

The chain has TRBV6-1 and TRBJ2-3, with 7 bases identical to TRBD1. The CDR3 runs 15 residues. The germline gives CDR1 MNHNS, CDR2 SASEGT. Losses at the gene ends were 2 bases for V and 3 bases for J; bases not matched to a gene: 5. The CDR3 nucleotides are TGTGCCAGCAGTGAATTGGGACAGAGAACAGATACGCAGTATTTT. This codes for CASSELGQRTDTQYF.

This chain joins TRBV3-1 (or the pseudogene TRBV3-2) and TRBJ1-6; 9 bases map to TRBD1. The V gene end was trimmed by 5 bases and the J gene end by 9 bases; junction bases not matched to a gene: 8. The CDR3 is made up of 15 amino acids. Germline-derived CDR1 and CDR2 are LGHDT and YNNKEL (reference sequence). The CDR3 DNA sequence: TGTGCCAGCAGCGCTACCACAGGGGGCCGTTCACCCCTCCACTTT. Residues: CASSATTGGRSPLHF.

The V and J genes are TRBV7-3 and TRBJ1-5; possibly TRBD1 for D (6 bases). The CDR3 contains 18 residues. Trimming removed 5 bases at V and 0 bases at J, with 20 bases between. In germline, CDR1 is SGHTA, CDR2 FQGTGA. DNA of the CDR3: TGTGCCAGCAGCCCGGGACAAGGAATAGACCCTAGCAATCAGCCCCAGCATTTT. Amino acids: CASSPGQGIDPSNQPQHF.

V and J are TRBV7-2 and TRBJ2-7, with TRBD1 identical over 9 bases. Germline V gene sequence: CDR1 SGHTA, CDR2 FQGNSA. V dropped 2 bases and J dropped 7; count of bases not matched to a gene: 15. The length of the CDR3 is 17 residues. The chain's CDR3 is CASSLRGPGTGLGEQYF. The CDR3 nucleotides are TGTGCCAGCAGCTTAAGAGGTCCAGGGACAGGGTTGGGGGAGCAGTACTTC.

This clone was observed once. This CDR3 is CASSSGQGDNSPLHF. The CDR3 coding sequence is TGTGCCAGCTCATCAGGACAGGGCGATAATTCACCCCTCCACTTT. The chain recombines TRBV18 with TRBJ1-6; the match to TRBD1 covers 8 bases. The CDR3 runs to 15 residues. Germline-derived CDR1 and CDR2 are KGHSH and LQKENI. Unmatched junction bases numbered 5, after V lost 5 bases and J lost 5 bases.

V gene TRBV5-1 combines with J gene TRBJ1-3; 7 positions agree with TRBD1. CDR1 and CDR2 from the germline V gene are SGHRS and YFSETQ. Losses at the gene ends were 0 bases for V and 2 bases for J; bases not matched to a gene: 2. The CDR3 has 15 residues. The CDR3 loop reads CASSLVTGAGNTIYF. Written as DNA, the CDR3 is TGCGCCAGCAGCTTGGTTACAGGGGCTGGAAACACCATATATTTT.

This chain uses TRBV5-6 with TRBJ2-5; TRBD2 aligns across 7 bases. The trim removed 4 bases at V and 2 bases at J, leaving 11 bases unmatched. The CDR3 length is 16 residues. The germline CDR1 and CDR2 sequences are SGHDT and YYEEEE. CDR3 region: CASSLRPGLNQETQYF. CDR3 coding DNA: TGTGCCAGCAGCCTCCGCCCGGGACTAAATCAAGAGACCCAGTACTTC.

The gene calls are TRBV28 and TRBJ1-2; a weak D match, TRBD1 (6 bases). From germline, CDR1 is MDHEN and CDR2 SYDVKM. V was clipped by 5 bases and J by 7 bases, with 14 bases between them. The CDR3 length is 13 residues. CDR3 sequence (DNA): TGTGCCAGCAGTCCAAACAGGGAAACTGGCTACACCTTC. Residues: CASSPNRETGYTF.

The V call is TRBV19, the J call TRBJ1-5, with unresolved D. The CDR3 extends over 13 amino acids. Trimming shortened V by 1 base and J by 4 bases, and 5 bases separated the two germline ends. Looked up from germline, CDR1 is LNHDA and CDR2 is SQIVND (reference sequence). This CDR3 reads CASSIGGNQPQHF. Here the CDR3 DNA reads TGTGCCAGTAGTATAGGAGGGAATCAGCCCCAGCATTTT.

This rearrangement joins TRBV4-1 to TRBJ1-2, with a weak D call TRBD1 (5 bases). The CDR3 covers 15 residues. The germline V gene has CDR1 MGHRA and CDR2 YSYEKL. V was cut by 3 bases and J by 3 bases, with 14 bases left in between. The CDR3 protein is CASSQGRGEYYGYTF. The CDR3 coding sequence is TGCGCCAGCAGCCAGGGGAGGGGCGAATACTATGGCTACACCTTC.

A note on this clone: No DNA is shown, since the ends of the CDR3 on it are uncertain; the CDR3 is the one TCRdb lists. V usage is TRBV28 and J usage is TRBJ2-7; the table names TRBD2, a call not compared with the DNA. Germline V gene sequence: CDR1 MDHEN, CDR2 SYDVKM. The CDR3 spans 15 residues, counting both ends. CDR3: CASSFGNGGAYEQYF.

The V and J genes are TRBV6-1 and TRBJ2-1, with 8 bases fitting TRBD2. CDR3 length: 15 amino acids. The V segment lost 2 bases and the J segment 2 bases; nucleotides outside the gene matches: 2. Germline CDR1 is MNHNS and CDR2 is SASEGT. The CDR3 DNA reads TGTGCCAGCAGTGAACGGGGGGGCACCTACAATGAGCAGTTCTTC. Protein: CASSERGGTYNEQFF.

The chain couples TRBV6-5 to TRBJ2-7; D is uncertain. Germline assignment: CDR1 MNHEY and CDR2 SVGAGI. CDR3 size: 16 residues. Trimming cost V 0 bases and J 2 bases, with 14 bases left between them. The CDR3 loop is CASSYSPPGEAYEQYF. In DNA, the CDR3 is TGTGCCAGCAGTTACTCGCCCCCCGGTGAAGCCTACGAGCAGTACTTC.

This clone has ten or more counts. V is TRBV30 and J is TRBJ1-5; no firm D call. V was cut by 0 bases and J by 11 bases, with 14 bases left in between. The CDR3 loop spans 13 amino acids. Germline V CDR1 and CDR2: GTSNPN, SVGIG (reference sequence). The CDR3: CAWSVSGPSSQHF. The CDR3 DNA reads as TGTGCCTGGAGTGTTTCTGGGCCAAGTTCCCAGCATTTT.

The CDR3 spells CASSLSGGASGNTIYF. In DNA, the CDR3 is TGTGCCAGCAGTTTATCAGGGGGCGCCTCTGGAAACACCATATATTTT. The chain joins TRBV27 to TRBJ1-3; 7 bases are shared with TRBD1. Trimming removed 0 bases from V and 0 bases from J; junction bases left unmatched: 2. Germline CDR1 is MNHEY and CDR2 is SMNVEV (reference sequence). The CDR3 totals 16 residues.